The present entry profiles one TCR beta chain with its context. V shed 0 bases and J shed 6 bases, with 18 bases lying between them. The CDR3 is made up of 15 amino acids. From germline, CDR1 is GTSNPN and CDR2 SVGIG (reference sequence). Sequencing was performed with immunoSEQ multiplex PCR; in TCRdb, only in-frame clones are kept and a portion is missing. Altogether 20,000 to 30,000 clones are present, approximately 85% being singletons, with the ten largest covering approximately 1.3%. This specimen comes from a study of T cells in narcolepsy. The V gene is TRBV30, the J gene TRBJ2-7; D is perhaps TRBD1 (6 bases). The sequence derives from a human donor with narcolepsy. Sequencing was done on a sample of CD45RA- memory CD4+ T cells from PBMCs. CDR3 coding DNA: TGTGCCTGGAGTGTTGGGTTTGTAGAGACAGGCGAGCAGTACTTC. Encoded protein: CAWSVGFVETGEQYF.